The clone carrying this TCR beta chain occurred a few times. Its antigen is not known. They built TCR cDNA with 5'RACE template switching, a step that put in a universal primer site and UMIs. TCRdb reanalysed the 5' RACE reads using MiXCR and keeps one entry per CDR3 protein. Of about 340,000 distinct CDR3 sequences in the sample, about 9.5% were seen once. The sample originates from a study of T cells after yellow fever vaccination. Study-level background: For low cell numbers, libraries were made with SMART-Seq v4 Ultra Low Input.

The study's findings and limits: Contamination of FACS-sorted repertoires by abundant clonotypes from the bulk population could occur. Among primary-vaccination clones, most reappeared after the booster, at roughly 96% for CD4 and 88% for CD8.

CDR3 length equals 17 residues. Losses at the gene ends were 1 base for V and 8 bases for J; bases not matched to a gene: 12. The germline CDR1 and CDR2 sequences are MNHEY and SVGAGI. V gene TRBV6-5 combines with J gene TRBJ2-1; 9 bases map to TRBD2. The sequence came from a man aged 18 to 29 who received the YFV17D yellow fever vaccine. Sequenced material: PBMCs, taken on the day of the first yellow fever vaccination. The CDR3 here is CASSYFHTAGGRDEQFF. The CDR3 DNA sequence: TGTGCCAGCAGTTACTTTCATACAGCGGGGGGCCGGGATGAGCAGTTCTTC.